This T cell receptor beta chain comes out of a study of blood T cell repertoires in COVID-19. The germline V gene encodes CDR1 SGHTA and CDR2 FQGNSA. The V segment lost 4 bases and the J segment 9 bases; nucleotides outside the gene matches: 10. The CDR3 totals 15 residues. Profiling relied on immunoSEQ multiplex PCR, and the TCRdb table lists in-frame clones only, not all of them. In the table there are 310,000 or so clones, 90% of which are singletons. Recruitment covered some 25 US areas and drew participants whose ages spanned 18 to 89 years. Which cohort a participant joined came from the clinical history participants gave.

The TCR sequence derives from a woman in her late teens or twenties with acute COVID-19. Sample: PBMCs or T cells enriched from blood (not recorded which). The chain has TRBV7-2 and TRBJ2-1; 9 nucleotides line up with TRBD2. The CDR3 region has the DNA TGTGCCAGCAGCTCCCGCGTAGCGGGAGCTACTGAGCAGTTCTTC. Amino acids: CASSSRVAGATEQFF. The whole variable domain, filled in from reference TRBV7-2 and TRBJ2-1, reads GAGVSQSPSNKVTEKGKDVELRCDPISGHTALYWYRQSLGQGLEFLIYFQGNSAPDKSGLPSDRFSAERTGGSVSTLTIQRTQQEDSAVYLCASSSRVAGATEQFFGPGTRLTVL.